This T cell receptor (beta chain) appears in the sequencing data of a study of shared T cell receptors in the human thymus. Profiling relied on immunoSEQ multiplex PCR, and the TCRdb table lists in-frame clones only, not all of them. There are about 380,000 clones in the sample; approximately 95% occur only once, and around 0.019% lies in the top ten. The sequencing sample was made of thymocytes. This clonotype originated in a human donor.

The CDR3 sequence is CASSQVGTGPWANVLTF. The CDR3, as DNA: TGCGCCAGCAGCCAAGTGGGGACAGGGCCCTGGGCCAACGTCCTGACTTTC. V and J are TRBV4-1 and TRBJ2-6, with TRBD1 matching 9 bases. CDR3 size: 17 residues. Trimming removed 1 base from V and 5 bases from J; junction bases left unmatched: 6. Germline V CDR1 and CDR2: MGHRA, YSYEKL.